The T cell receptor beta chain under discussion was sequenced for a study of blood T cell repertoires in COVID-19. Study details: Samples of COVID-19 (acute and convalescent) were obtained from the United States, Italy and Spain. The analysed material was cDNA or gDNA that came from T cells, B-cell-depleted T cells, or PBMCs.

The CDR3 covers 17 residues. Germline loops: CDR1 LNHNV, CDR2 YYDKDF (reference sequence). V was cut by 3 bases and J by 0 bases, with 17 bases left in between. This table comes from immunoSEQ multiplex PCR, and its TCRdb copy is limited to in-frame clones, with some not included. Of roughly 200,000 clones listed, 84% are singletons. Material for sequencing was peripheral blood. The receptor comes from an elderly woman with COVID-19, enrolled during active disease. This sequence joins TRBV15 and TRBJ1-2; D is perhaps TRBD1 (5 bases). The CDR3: CATSSRVSLTSNYGYTF. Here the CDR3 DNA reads TGTGCCACCAGCAGCAGGGTGTCACTTACCTCTAACTATGGCTACACCTTC.